This section outlines one T cell receptor (beta chain) sequence together with its context. Only in-frame clones appear in the TCRdb table, and some are missing; sequencing was by immunoSEQ multiplex PCR. Of about 100,000 clones in the sample, around 95% were seen once. The source of the sample is a study of technical replicates of blood from a few donors. This clonotype originated in a human donor in good health. Sequenced sample: T cells isolated from PBMCs.

CDR3 sequence (DNA): TGCGCCAGCAGAGACACGGCCGGGGAGCTGTTTTTT. This encodes CASRDTAGELFF. V and J are TRBV5-1 and TRBJ2-2; D is ambiguous. The CDR3 is 12 residues long. Trimming took 5 bases from V and 6 from J, leaving 8 bases between them. CDR1 is SGHRS and CDR2 is YFSETQ in the germline V gene.